Following are 16 T cell receptor beta chains from one sample sequenced in a study of blood T cell repertoires in COVID-19. The table came from immunoSEQ multiplex PCR; TCRdb's copy has only in-frame clones and leaves some out. Here the sample spans over 70,000 clones, about 90% being singletons. Source material: peripheral blood. The receptors originated from an elderly man with acute or convalescent COVID-19.

The chain couples TRBV6-2 or TRBV6-3 to TRBJ1-6; D is uncertain. V lost 6 bases and J lost 1, with 13 bases in between. The V gene's germline CDR1 is MNHEY and CDR2 SVGEGT. The length of the CDR3 is 16 residues. This chain's CDR3 is CASSQRPRSYNSPLHF. The CDR3 nucleotides are TGTGCCAGCAGCCAAAGACCCAGGTCCTATAATTCACCCCTCCACTTT.

The chain couples TRBV5-1 to TRBJ2-1, with D possibly being TRBD1 (6 bases). Germline-derived CDR1 and CDR2 are SGHRS and YFSETQ. Trimming left V 4 bases short and J 7 bases short, with 21 bases between. This CDR3 region has 16 residues. CDR3 DNA: TGCGCCAGCAGCCGACAGGCCCAGGGTACGGGGAATGAGCAGTTCTTC. The encoded protein is CASSRQAQGTGNEQFF.

The DNA of the CDR3 is TGTGCCAGCTCACCACAATGGGCAGAGAATGAAAAACTGTTTTTT. Protein: CASSPQWAENEKLFF. The chain has TRBV18 and TRBJ1-4; D gene uncertain. This CDR3 region has 15 residues. The V gene lost 1 base and the J gene lost 5 bases, with 11 bases spanning the gap. Per the germline V gene, CDR1 is KGHSH and CDR2 is LQKENI.

On this clone itself: The junction shows a germline mismatch at one end, possibly a read error. The V gene is TRBV20-1, the J gene TRBJ1-2; D uncertain. CDR3 size: 11 residues. Germline-derived CDR1 and CDR2 are DFQATT and SNEGSKA (reference sequence). CDR3 loop: CSARDFGEQTF. The CDR3 DNA is TGCAGTGCTAGAGATTTCGGGGAACAGACTTTC.

V usage is TRBV28 and J usage is TRBJ2-3, with 7 bases fitting TRBD2. CDR1 is MDHEN, CDR2 SYDVKM, per germline. The V gene end was trimmed by 2 bases and the J gene end by 0 bases; junction bases not matched to a gene: 11. The CDR3 runs 18 residues. The CDR3 nucleotides are TGTGCCAGCAGTTTAACCGGTTCTGGGAGGGCAAGCACAGATACGCAGTATTTT. As protein: CASSLTGSGRASTDTQYF.

The chain couples TRBV6-5 to TRBJ2-7; TRBD1 matches 9 bases. Germline V gene lookup returns CDR1 MNHEY and CDR2 SVGAGI. With 6 bases clipped from V and 4 bases from J, the junction kept 7 bases outside the gene matches. The CDR3 is 14 amino acids. As DNA, the CDR3 is TGTGCCAGCAGGGCGGGACAGGGTCTTTACGAGCAGTACTTC. This encodes CASRAGQGLYEQYF.

The count of this clone is one. V and J are TRBV7-8 and TRBJ1-3, with TRBD1 matching 8 bases. Germline values: CDR1 SGHVS, CDR2 FQNEAQ. The CDR3 covers 14 residues. V was clipped by 5 bases and J by 4 bases; unmatched bases: 4. The CDR3 nucleotides are TGTGCCAGCAGCAATGGACAGGGCGGAAACACCATATATTTT. It is translated as CASSNGQGGNTIYF.

The chain employs TRBV19 and TRBJ1-5, with D possibly TRBD1 on 6 matching bases. Germline CDR1 LNHDA, CDR2 SQIVND (reference sequence). The CDR3 covers 13 residues. V dropped 4 bases and J dropped 11 bases, with 15 bases sitting between them. CDR3 residues: CASSTGAARTQHF. CDR3 coding DNA: TGTGCCAGTAGTACAGGGGCCGCGAGGACCCAGCATTTT. Full variable domain (rest looked up from reference TRBV19 and TRBJ1-5): DGGITQSPKYLFRKEGQNVTLSCEQNLNHDAMYWYRQDPGQGLRLIYYSQIVNDFQKGDIAEGYSVSREKKESFPLTVTSAQKNPTAFYLCASSTGAARTQHFGDGTRLSIL.

The rearrangement joins TRBV2 to TRBJ2-3, with D possibly TRBD2 on 5 matching bases. V lost 6 bases to trimming and J lost 2 bases, with 15 bases between them. This CDR3 comprises 15 residues. Germline assignment: CDR1 SNHLY and CDR2 FYNNEI. The CDR3 nucleotides read TGTGCCAGCAGCTCCACTAGATTACACACAGATACGCAGTATTTT. Encoded protein: CASSSTRLHTDTQYF.

This rearrangement joins TRBV30 to TRBJ1-5; a weak D match, TRBD1 (5 bases). The CDR3 has 12 residues. V was cut by 5 bases and J by 4 bases, with 9 bases left in between. CDR1 is GTSNPN, CDR2 SVGIG, per germline (reference sequence). The CDR3 sequence: CAWGDSNQPQHF. In DNA form, the CDR3 reads TGTGCCTGGGGAGACAGTAATCAGCCCCAGCATTTT.

The table lists this clone with a few counts. This chain uses TRBV28 with TRBJ2-1; tentatively, D is TRBD2 (6 bases). CDR1 is MDHEN and CDR2 is SYDVKM in the germline V gene. The CDR3 length is 12 residues. V lost 2 bases and J lost 10, with 9 bases in between. The chain's CDR3 is CASSLTSGEQFF. The DNA of the CDR3 is TGTGCCAGCAGTTTAACAAGCGGGGAGCAGTTCTTC.

J is TRBJ2-5 and V is TRBV6-6; a weak D match, TRBD2 (5 bases). This CDR3 contains 13 residues. CDR1 and CDR2 from the germline V gene are MNHNY and SVGAGI (reference sequence). Trimming took off 2 bases at V and 6 bases at J, with 10 bases between the two ends. This chain's CDR3 is CASSYGEMKTQYF. The CDR3 region has the DNA TGTGCCAGCAGTTACGGGGAGATGAAGACCCAGTACTTC.

This sequence joins TRBV3-1 (or the pseudogene TRBV3-2) and TRBJ1-1, with 9 bases lining up with TRBD1. Germline V gene data show CDR1 as LGHDT and CDR2 as YNNKEL (reference sequence). Germline trimming cut 1 base from V and 6 bases from J; bases unmatched to any gene: 3. This CDR3 spans 14 amino acids. The CDR3 sequence is CASSQGTGVAEAFF. CDR3 nucleotide sequence: TGTGCCAGCAGCCAAGGGACAGGGGTGGCTGAAGCTTTCTTT.

CDR3 coding DNA: TGTGCCACCAGTGATTTAACGGGAGGGCCAAGCAATGAGCAGTTCTTC. Protein sequence: CATSDLTGGPSNEQFF. The V call is TRBV24-1, the J call TRBJ2-1; 8 positions agree with TRBD2. V dropped 1 base and J dropped 6; count of bases not matched to a gene: 7. This CDR3 is built from 16 residues. Germline V CDR1 and CDR2: KGHDR, SFDVKD.

The chain employs TRBV12-3 or TRBV12-4 and TRBJ2-5, with D perhaps TRBD2 (5 bases). This CDR3 has 11 residues. V lost 6 bases and J lost 5, with 7 bases in between. CDR3 in DNA: TGTGCCAGCAGCCCGGGGGAGACCCAGTACTTC. It encodes CASSPGETQYF.

The DNA of the CDR3 is TGTGCCTATGCAACTAATGAAAAACTGTTTTTT. Translating it yields CAYATNEKLFF. The chain uses TRBV6-5 and TRBJ1-4; unclear D gene. The ends were cut back, 11 bases at V and 0 bases at J, with 4 bases in the middle. The germline V gene has CDR1 MNHEY and CDR2 SVGAGI. This CDR3 contains 11 residues.